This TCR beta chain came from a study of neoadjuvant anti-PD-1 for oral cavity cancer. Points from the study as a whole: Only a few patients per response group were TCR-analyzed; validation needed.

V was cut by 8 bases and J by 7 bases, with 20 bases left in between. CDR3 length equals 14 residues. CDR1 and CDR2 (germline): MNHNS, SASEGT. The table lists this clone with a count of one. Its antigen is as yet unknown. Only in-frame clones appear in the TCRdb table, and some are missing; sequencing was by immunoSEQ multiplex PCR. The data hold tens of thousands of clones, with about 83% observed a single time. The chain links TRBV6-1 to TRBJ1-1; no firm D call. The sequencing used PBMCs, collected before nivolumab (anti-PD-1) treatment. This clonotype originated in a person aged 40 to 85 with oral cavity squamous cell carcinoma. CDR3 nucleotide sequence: TGTGCCAGCTCATACGTAATCCCGGGGAATGAAGCTTTCTTT. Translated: CASSYVIPGNEAFF.